Presented here are 30 T cell receptor beta chains from one specimen sequenced in a study of siplizumab effects on memory and regulatory T cells. Libraries were prepared by immunoSEQ multiplex PCR; TCRdb keeps only in-frame clonotypes and omits some of them. The sample shows some 56,000 clones, about 97% of them seen only once. The sequenced sample consisted of naive CD8+ T cells sorted from blood. These TCRs come from a human donor in good health.

CDR3 DNA sequence: TGCGCCAGCAGCTTGGGCCAGGGTGCCGGGGAGCTGTTTTTT. Residues: CASSLGQGAGELFF. The chain is built from TRBV5-1 and TRBJ2-2; the D gene is possibly TRBD1 (5 bases). Germline-derived CDR1 and CDR2 are SGHRS and YFSETQ. V gave up 0 bases and J gave up 6 bases, with 9 bases separating them. CDR3 length: 14 residues.

The J gene is TRBJ1-5, the V gene TRBV27, with D uncertain. Germline values: CDR1 MNHEY, CDR2 SMNVEV (reference sequence). V was trimmed by 4 bases and J by 3 bases, leaving 7 bases between them. The CDR3 contains 13 residues. The CDR3 nucleotides are TGTGCCAGCAGTTATGGGTACAATCAGCCCCAGCATTTT. This sequence encodes CASSYGYNQPQHF.

The gene calls are TRBV7-3 and TRBJ2-2, with 10 bases fitting TRBD1. Trimming at V came to 5 bases and at J to 5 bases, leaving 8 bases not matched to a gene. Germline V lookup: CDR1 SGHTA, CDR2 FQGTGA. The CDR3 is made up of 16 amino acids. CDR3 region: CASSESTDRGTGELFF. The CDR3 DNA sequence: TGTGCCAGCAGCGAATCAACGGACAGGGGGACCGGGGAGCTGTTTTTT. Full variable domain (outside the CDR3, taken from reference TRBV7-3 and TRBJ2-2): GAGVSQTPSNKVTEKGKYVELRCDPISGHTALYWYRQSLGQGPEFLIYFQGTGAADDSGLPNDRFFAVRPEGSVSTLKIQRTERGDSAVYLCASSESTDRGTGELFFGEGSRLTVL.

The chain couples TRBV27 to TRBJ2-7, with a weak D call TRBD2 (5 bases). Trimming stripped 2 bases from V and 4 bases from J, with 9 bases between. This CDR3 region has 13 residues. Germline CDR1 reads MNHEY; CDR2 reads SMNVEV (reference sequence). CDR3 sequence reads: CASSLGGLYEQYF. The CDR3 region has the DNA TGTGCCAGCAGTTTAGGAGGTTTATACGAGCAGTACTTC.

This clone showed up just once. The CDR3 is CASSRTSGRGDEQFF. The CDR3 DNA reads as TGTGCCAGTAGTAGAACTAGCGGGAGGGGGGATGAGCAGTTCTTC. This chain connects TRBV19 to TRBJ2-1; 13 nucleotides align to TRBD2. The CDR3 is made up of 15 amino acids. CDR1 and CDR2 (germline): LNHDA, SQIVND (reference sequence). The J segment lost 8 bases and the V segment lost 4 bases, leaving 5 bases of the junction unmatched.

The rearrangement uses TRBV28 and TRBJ2-3, with 16 positions matching TRBD2. The ends lost 4 bases at V and 1 base at J; junction bases unmatched: 17. Germline V lookup: CDR1 MDHEN, CDR2 SYDVKM. The CDR3 covers 22 residues. CDR3 region: CASSSTKPGLAGGPVGTDTQYF. CDR3 nucleotides: TGTGCCAGCAGTTCCACGAAACCGGGACTAGCGGGAGGGCCCGTGGGCACAGATACGCAGTATTTT.

This chain links TRBV6-6 with TRBJ1-1; D unresolved. Per the germline V gene, CDR1 is MNHNY and CDR2 is SVGAGI (reference sequence). Deletions cut 2 bases from V and 1 base from J, with 8 bases between. This CDR3 is 14 amino acids long. CDR3 bases: TGTGCCAGCAGTTACGGGCCTCCGAACACTGAAGCTTTCTTT. It is translated as CASSYGPPNTEAFF.

The chain employs TRBV9 and TRBJ1-3, with a tentative D call TRBD1 (6 bases). V lost 2 bases and J 2 bases, leaving 11 bases between the germline ends. There are 15 residues in the CDR3. The germline V gene encodes CDR1 SGDLS and CDR2 YYNGEE. The CDR3 region has the DNA TGTGCCAGCAGCGTTACAGGGTTTACTGGAAACACCATATATTTT. This translates into CASSVTGFTGNTIYF.

The chain carries TRBV7-2 and TRBJ2-3; 7 nucleotides align to TRBD1. The CDR3 covers 13 residues. J lost 4 bases, V lost 4 bases, and 2 bases had no gene match. Per germline, CDR1 SGHTA and CDR2 FQGNSA. CDR3 nucleotides: TGTGCCAGCAGCTCACAGGGGCCAGATACGCAGTATTTT. Protein: CASSSQGPDTQYF.

The CDR3 sequence: CASSPGSTDTQYF. The CDR3 DNA reads TGCGCCAGCAGCCCGGGTAGCACAGATACGCAGTATTTT. The chain carries TRBV5-1 and TRBJ2-3; no firm D call. The CDR3 extends over 13 amino acids. V dropped 4 bases and J dropped 0 bases, with 6 bases sitting between them. Germline V lookup: CDR1 SGHRS, CDR2 YFSETQ.

The V gene is TRBV28, the J gene TRBJ2-7, with 8 bases fitting TRBD1. CDR3 length equals 14 residues. V trimming: 7 bases; J trimming: 1 base; junction bases outside the gene matches: 6. CDR1 MDHEN and CDR2 SYDVKM come from the germline V gene. CDR3 loop: CASTITGGSYEQYF. The CDR3 DNA is TGTGCCAGCACCATTACAGGGGGGTCCTACGAGCAGTACTTC.

This chain uses TRBV5-4 with TRBJ2-1; perhaps D is TRBD1 or TRBD2 (5 bases each). Trimming took 4 bases from V and 7 from J, leaving 30 bases between them. The germline CDR1 and CDR2 sequences are SGHNT and YYREEE (reference sequence). This CDR3 has 19 amino acids. CDR3 sequence reads: CASSTPTGLGREFGNEQFF. CDR3 DNA: TGTGCCAGCAGCACCCCCACGGGTCTTGGCAGGGAGTTTGGGAATGAGCAGTTCTTC.

This chain links TRBV19 with TRBJ2-3; 10 nucleotides align to TRBD2. Germline trimming cut 2 bases from V and 7 bases from J; bases unmatched to any gene: 9. This CDR3 spans 16 amino acids. Germline lookup yields CDR1 LNHDA and CDR2 SQIVND (reference sequence). This CDR3 is CASSISQREGRYTQYF. The CDR3 DNA is TGTGCCAGTAGTATATCCCAGCGGGAGGGCCGATATACGCAGTATTTT. The complete variable domain, with remaining parts taken from reference TRBV19 and TRBJ2-3, reads DGGITQSPKYLFRKEGQNVTLSCEQNLNHDAMYWYRQDPGQGLRLIYYSQIVNDFQKGDIAEGYSVSREKKESFPLTVTSAQKNPTAFYLCASSISQREGRYTQYFGPGTRLTVL.

This chain links TRBV5-1 with TRBJ2-7; tentative D call: TRBD2 (6 bases). The CDR3 has 13 residues. Trimming cost V 4 bases and J 4 bases, with 12 bases left between them. Germline assignment: CDR1 SGHRS and CDR2 YFSETQ. The CDR3 nucleotides read TGCGCCAGCAGCGCGGGACTCTTATACGAGCAGTACTTC. This codes for CASSAGLLYEQYF.

This chain uses TRBV9 with TRBJ2-7, with 10 positions matching TRBD1. CDR3 length equals 14 residues. V shed 3 bases and J 2 bases; nucleotides not matched to a gene: 2. The germline CDR1 and CDR2 sequences are SGDLS and YYNGEE. Here the CDR3 reads CASSDGQGAYEQYF. The CDR3 DNA reads TGTGCCAGCAGCGACGGACAGGGGGCCTACGAGCAGTACTTC.

The V and J genes are TRBV6-1 and TRBJ1-5; TRBD1 might be the D (6 bases). V was shortened by 5 bases and J by 6 bases, with 14 bases between the two germline ends. In germline, CDR1 is MNHNS, CDR2 SASEGT. This CDR3 is 14 amino acids long. The CDR3: CASSLTGEGQPQHF. CDR3 DNA: TGTGCCAGCAGTTTGACAGGTGAGGGTCAGCCCCAGCATTTT.

This clone came up once. The rearrangement uses TRBV19 and TRBJ2-2; possibly TRBD2 for D (5 bases). CDR3 length equals 13 residues. V dropped 5 bases and J dropped 3 bases, with 7 bases sitting between them. CDR1 is LNHDA, CDR2 SQIVND, per germline (reference sequence). Written as DNA, the CDR3 is TGTGCCAGTAGTCTGAGGGACACCGGGGAGCTGTTTTTT. Protein: CASSLRDTGELFF.

The chain has TRBV27 and TRBJ2-7, with 7 nucleotides matching TRBD1. The CDR3 is made up of 13 amino acids. Germline values: CDR1 MNHEY, CDR2 SMNVEV (reference sequence). V lost 3 bases, J lost 2 bases, and 1 base stayed unmatched. The CDR3 coding sequence is TGTGCCAGCAGTTTCCAGGGGGCCTACGAGCAGTACTTC. The encoded protein is CASSFQGAYEQYF.

This clone occurred once. The rearrangement uses TRBV7-9 and TRBJ2-5; 9 nucleotides line up with TRBD1. The V and J ends lost 1 base and 4 bases, in that order; junction bases with no gene match: 4. This CDR3 contains 15 residues. The germline gives CDR1 SEHNR, CDR2 FQNEAQ (reference sequence). The CDR3 coding sequence is TGTGCCAGCAGCTTAGTTGTGGGACAGGGAGAGACCCAGTACTTC. This sequence encodes CASSLVVGQGETQYF.

This clone has a single count. The gene calls are TRBV6-1 and TRBJ1-2; a possible D gene is TRBD1 (6 bases). This CDR3 has 16 amino acids. V was clipped by 4 bases and J by 8 bases, with 23 bases between them. Per germline, CDR1 MNHNS and CDR2 SASEGT. DNA for the CDR3: TGTGCCAGCAGTGCTACCCTAAGGGCGGACAGAGGGGGCTACACCTTC. Protein: CASSATLRADRGGYTF.

V is TRBV6-1 and J is TRBJ2-1, with TRBD2 matching 7 bases. The CDR3 extends over 15 amino acids. After removal of 6 bases from V and 5 bases from J, the junction contained 10 bases not matched to a gene. Germline CDR1 MNHNS, CDR2 SASEGT. CDR3 sequence (DNA): TGTGCCAGCAGAGACTTAACGGGAGGCCACAATGAGCAGTTCTTC. This translates into CASRDLTGGHNEQFF.

The chain recombines TRBV14 with TRBJ2-7, with TRBD1 identical over 8 bases. CDR1 is SGHDN, CDR2 FVKESK, per germline. The J segment lost 0 bases and the V segment lost 1 base, leaving 8 bases of the junction unmatched. This CDR3 has 17 amino acids. The CDR3 DNA follows: TGTGCCAGCAGCCAAGGAGTAGCAGGGGGCCTCTCCTACGAGCAGTACTTC. Its translation is CASSQGVAGGLSYEQYF.

The rearrangement links TRBV27 to TRBJ2-5; a possible D gene is TRBD1 (5 bases). Trimming shortened V by 6 bases and J by 2 bases, and 13 bases separated the two germline ends. Germline values: CDR1 MNHEY, CDR2 SMNVEV (reference sequence). This CDR3 has 14 amino acids. The CDR3 region is CASSHDSAQETQYF. The CDR3 DNA reads as TGTGCCAGCAGCCACGACAGCGCACAAGAGACCCAGTACTTC.

The chain employs TRBV7-9 and TRBJ2-7, with D possibly TRBD2 on 5 matching bases. V lost 4 bases and J lost 3, with 19 bases in between. The length of the CDR3 is 16 residues. The germline gives CDR1 SEHNR, CDR2 FQNEAQ (reference sequence). The CDR3 DNA sequence: TGTGCCAGCAGCTCGGGTTTGGGAGAGTTCAACTACGAGCAGTACTTC. As protein: CASSSGLGEFNYEQYF. Filled out from reference TRBV7-9 and TRBJ2-7, the complete variable domain reads DTGVSQNPRHKITKRGQNVTFRCDPISEHNRLYWYRQTLGQGPEFLTYFQNEAQLEKSRLLSDRFSAERPKGSFSTLEIQRTEQGDSAMYLCASSSGLGEFNYEQYFGPGTRLTVT.

V is TRBV15 and J is TRBJ2-2, with 7 nucleotides matching TRBD2. The CDR3 loop spans 14 amino acids. V gave up 4 bases and J gave up 3 bases; unmatched junction bases: 2. The germline gives CDR1 LNHNV, CDR2 YYDKDF (reference sequence). CDR3 in DNA: TGTGCCACCAGCACTGGACTAGACACCGGGGAGCTGTTTTTT. Translation: CATSTGLDTGELFF.

The CDR3 sequence: CASSLPGVDDTGELFF. The CDR3 bases are TGTGCCAGCAGTTTACCGGGAGTAGACGACACCGGGGAGCTGTTTTTT. The rearrangement uses TRBV28 and TRBJ2-2, with D perhaps matching TRBD2 (6 bases). The length of the CDR3 is 16 residues. Germline V gives CDR1 MDHEN, CDR2 SYDVKM. The V and J ends lost 2 bases and 3 bases respectively, with 13 bases between them.

The V and J genes are TRBV27 and TRBJ1-1; D is perhaps TRBD1 (6 bases). Trimming removed 8 bases from V and 3 bases from J, with 13 bases in between. The CDR3 extends over 13 amino acids. CDR1 MNHEY and CDR2 SMNVEV come from the germline V gene (reference sequence). Here the CDR3 DNA reads TGTGCCAGCCGGCGAAGGGGGGACACTGAAGCTTTCTTT. Its translation is CASRRRGDTEAFF.

This chain links TRBV6-5 with TRBJ1-2; D is unclear. The germline V and J ends were trimmed by 0 bases and 4 bases, with 12 bases remaining between them. Germline-derived CDR1 and CDR2 are MNHEY and SVGAGI. The CDR3 covers 15 residues. The CDR3 spells CASSYSIRSPYGYTF. The CDR3, as DNA: TGTGCCAGCAGTTACTCGATCCGTTCCCCCTATGGCTACACCTTC.

The V and J genes are TRBV9 and TRBJ1-1; tentative D call: TRBD1 (5 bases). The CDR3 covers 15 residues. Per germline, CDR1 SGDLS and CDR2 YYNGEE. V dropped 4 bases and J dropped 1 base, with 14 bases sitting between them. The CDR3 DNA follows: TGTGCCAGCAGCTTACGGGCCGGGACGAACACTGAAGCTTTCTTT. Its translation: CASSLRAGTNTEAFF.

V and J are TRBV2 and TRBJ2-7, with a weak D call TRBD1 (6 bases). V was clipped by 3 bases and J by 4 bases, with 10 bases between them. The CDR3 totals 13 residues. Germline V CDR1 and CDR2: SNHLY, FYNNEI. Here the CDR3 DNA reads TGTGCCAGCAGTGAGGGGGCTTGGTACGAGCAGTACTTC. This translates into CASSEGAWYEQYF.